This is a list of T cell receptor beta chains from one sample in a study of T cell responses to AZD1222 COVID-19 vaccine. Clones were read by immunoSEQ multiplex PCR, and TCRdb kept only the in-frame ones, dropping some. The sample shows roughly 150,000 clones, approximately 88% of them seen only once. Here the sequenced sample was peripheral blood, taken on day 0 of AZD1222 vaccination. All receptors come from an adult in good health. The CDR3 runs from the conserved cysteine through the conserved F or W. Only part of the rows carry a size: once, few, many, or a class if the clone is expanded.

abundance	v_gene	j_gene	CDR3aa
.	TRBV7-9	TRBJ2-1	CASSPGLAGLYNEQFF
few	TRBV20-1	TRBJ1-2	CSQITNYGYTF
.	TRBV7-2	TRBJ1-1	CASSLEGTLNTEAFF
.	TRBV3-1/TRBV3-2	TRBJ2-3	CASSLRAATLF
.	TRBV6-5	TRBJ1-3	CASSYSSGRNTIYF
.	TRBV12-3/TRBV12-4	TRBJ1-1	CASSLQTEAFF
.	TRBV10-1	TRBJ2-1	CASTRLAGGPGEQFF
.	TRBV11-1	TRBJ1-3	CASSRTARNSGNTIYF
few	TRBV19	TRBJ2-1	CASSRRRGSYNEQFF
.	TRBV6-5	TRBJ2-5	CASRQLGGGTAQYF
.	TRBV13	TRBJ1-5	CASSFTGQPQHF
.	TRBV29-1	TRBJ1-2	CSVEVVDGGYTF
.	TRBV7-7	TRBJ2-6	CASSTSTASGANVLTF
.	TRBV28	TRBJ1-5	CASDGSNQPQHF
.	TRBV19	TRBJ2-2	CASSWGGGELFF
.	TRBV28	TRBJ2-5	CASSFGNGETQYF
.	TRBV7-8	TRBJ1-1	CASSRQGLNTEAFF
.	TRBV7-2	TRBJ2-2	CASSFTRVDTGELFF
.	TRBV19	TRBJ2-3	CASSISGQGTDTQYF
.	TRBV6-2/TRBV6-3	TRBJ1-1	CASSSVRGTEAFF
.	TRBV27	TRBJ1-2	CASSPNENYGYTF
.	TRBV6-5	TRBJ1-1	CASSYFRAGTEAFF
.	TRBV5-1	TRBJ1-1	CASKREVNTEAFF
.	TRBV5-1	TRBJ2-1	CASSLLTSGSSEQFF
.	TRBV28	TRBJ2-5	CASSFPDLGDQETQYF
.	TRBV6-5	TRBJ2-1	CASSYSRGTGDEQFF
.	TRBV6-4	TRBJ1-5	CASSDLRQGIINQPQHF
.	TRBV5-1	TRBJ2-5	CASSLTGKVETQYF
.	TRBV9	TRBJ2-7	CASSQGGLSYEQYF
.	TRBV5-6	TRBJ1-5	CASRKTEPQHF
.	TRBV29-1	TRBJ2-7	CSAQGARYEQYF
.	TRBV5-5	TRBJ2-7	CASSPRGSGRADYEQYF
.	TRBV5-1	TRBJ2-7	CASSLSGGARYEQYF
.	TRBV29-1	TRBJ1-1	CSVAGLSEAFF
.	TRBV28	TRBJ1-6	CASGPSRGANSPLHF
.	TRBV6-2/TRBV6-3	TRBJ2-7	CASSSRTSGYEQYF
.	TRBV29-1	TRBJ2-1	CSAIRGEQFF
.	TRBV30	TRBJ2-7	CAWGLLREGPEQYF
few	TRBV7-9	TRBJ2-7	CASSPQGAAARQYF
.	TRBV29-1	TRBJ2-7	CSVDDGTARQYF
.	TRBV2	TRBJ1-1	CASRPDRYTEAFF
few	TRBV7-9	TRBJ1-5	CASSPGQKNQPQHF
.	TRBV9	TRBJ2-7	CASSSSTSSYEQYF
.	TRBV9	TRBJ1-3	CASSVSQTSSGNTIYF
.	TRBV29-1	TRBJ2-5	CSVWGRRETQYF
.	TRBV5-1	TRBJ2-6	CASSLSQGSGANVLTF
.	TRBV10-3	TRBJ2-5	CAIRGQIQETQYF
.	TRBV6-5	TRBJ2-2	CASSWGTANTGELFF
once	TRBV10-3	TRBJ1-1	CAISEAANTEAFF
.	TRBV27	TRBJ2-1	CASSLSGQGNNEQFF
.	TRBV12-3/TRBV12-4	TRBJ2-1	CASSLVDEQFF
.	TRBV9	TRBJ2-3	CASSVGAGGTDTQYF
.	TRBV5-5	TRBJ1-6	CASSLENTPLHF
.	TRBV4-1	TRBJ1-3	CASSQVGAGSGNTIYF